Listed below are T cell receptor beta chains from one sample, sequenced in a study of Graves' ophthalmopathy and Graves' hyperthyroidism. TCRdb analysed the multiplex PCR reads with MiXCR anew, one entry per CDR3 protein. Of over 150,000 distinct CDR3 sequences detected, around two fifths appear once; the ten largest clones hold approximately 5.5%. The sequencing input was peripheral blood. All receptors come from a woman aged 40 to 55 with Graves' ophthalmopathy. The CDR3 runs from the conserved cysteine through the conserved F or W. The D gene is left open where the match is weak. Not all rows give a size; the values are once, few, many and, for expanded clones, a class.

j_call	clone_size	v_call	d_call	cdr3_aa	cdr3_nt
TRBJ2-5	.	TRBV20-1	TRBD1	CSADGSRQARGETQYF	TGCAGTGCTGACGGCTCTCGACAGGCCAGGGGGGAGACCCAGTACTTC
TRBJ2-7	many	TRBV7-2	.	CASSLVAGKNYEQYF	TGTGCCAGCAGCTTAGTCGCAGGGAAAAACTACGAGCAGTACTTC
TRBJ2-7	many	TRBV6-1	TRBD1	CASSQTGQGAYEQYF	TGTGCCAGCAGTCAAACGGGACAGGGGGCATACGAGCAGTACTTC
TRBJ1-3	many	TRBV11-1	.	CASSLASGSSGNTIYF	TGTGCCAGCAGCTTAGCGTCGGGGTCGTCTGGAAACACCATATATTTT
TRBJ2-7	many	TRBV6-5	TRBD1	CASSRTGTYEQYF	TGTGCCAGCAGCAGGACAGGGACCTACGAGCAGTACTTC
TRBJ1-1	.	TRBV12-3/TRBV12-4	.	CASSSPLGANTEAFF	TGTGCCAGCAGTTCCCCTTTGGGGGCGAACACTGAAGCTTTCTTT
TRBJ1-1	.	TRBV12-3/TRBV12-4	.	CASSFDRPEAFF	TGTGCCAGCAGTTTCGACAGGCCAGAAGCTTTCTTT
TRBJ2-5	many	TRBV19	.	CASSVQTTGETQYF	TGTGCCAGTAGTGTTCAGACAACCGGGGAGACCCAGTACTTC
TRBJ2-5	.	TRBV28	TRBD1	CASSLNRGRETQYF	TGTGCCAGCAGTCTAAACAGGGGTCGCGAGACCCAGTACTTC
TRBJ1-1	.	TRBV6-2/TRBV6-3	.	CASSYSRNTEAFF	TGTGCCAGCAGTTACTCAAGAAACACTGAAGCTTTCTTT
TRBJ1-1	many	TRBV27	TRBD1	CASSLLHTQGATEAFF	TGTGCCAGCAGTTTACTCCATACACAGGGGGCAACTGAAGCTTTCTTT
TRBJ2-7	many	TRBV6-1	TRBD1	CASSVDRISYEQYF	TGTGCCAGCAGTGTGGACAGGATCTCCTACGAGCAGTACTTC
TRBJ2-7	few	TRBV6-5	TRBD2	CASSYPRGMGSYEQYF	TGTGCCAGCAGTTACCCGCGGGGGATGGGCTCCTACGAGCAGTACTTC
TRBJ2-2	once	TRBV28	.	CASSSPQLFGGELFF	TGTGCCAGCAGTTCCCCCCAGCTCTTTGGGGGGGAGCTGTTTTTT
TRBJ1-1	.	TRBV29-1	.	CSVVMFRANTEAFF	TGCAGCGTTGTTATGTTCAGGGCAAACACTGAAGCTTTCTTT
TRBJ2-5	few	TRBV6-5	TRBD2	CASSYLAGRETQYF	TGTGCCAGCAGTTACCTAGCGGGAAGAGAGACCCAGTACTTC
TRBJ2-7	.	TRBV5-1	.	CASRLVNSYEQYF	TGCGCCAGCCGACTGGTGAACTCCTACGAGCAGTACTTC
TRBJ1-2	.	TRBV15	.	CATSRGWSSNYGYTF	TGTGCCACCAGCAGAGGTTGGTCCTCTAACTATGGCTACACCTTC
TRBJ2-3	.	TRBV11-2	.	CASSLPDSTDTQYF	TGTGCCAGCAGCTTACCCGACAGCACAGATACGCAGTATTTT
TRBJ1-1	many	TRBV6-5	.	CASSYGFFREAFF	TGTGCCAGCAGTTACGGGTTTTTTAGGGAAGCTTTCTTT
TRBJ2-5	many	TRBV19	.	CASSTSHRVSFSQETQYF	TGTGCCAGTAGTACCAGTCATCGTGTATCTTTTAGCCAAGAGACCCAGTACTTC
TRBJ2-7	.	TRBV12-3/TRBV12-4	.	CASSPSREQYF	TGTGCCAGCAGTCCTTCCCGGGAGCAGTACTTC
TRBJ2-7	many	TRBV7-2	.	CASSLATMLIYEQYF	TGTGCCAGCAGCTTAGCCACTATGTTAATCTACGAGCAGTACTTC
TRBJ2-2	.	TRBV6-2/TRBV6-3	.	CALRRGNTGELFF	TGTGCCTTGAGGCGGGGCAACACCGGGGAGCTGTTTTTT
TRBJ1-2	.	TRBV6-1	.	CASSQRLNYGYTF	TGTGCCAGCAGCCAACGTCTTAATTACGGCTACACCTTC
TRBJ1-6	.	TRBV11-2	.	CASSSPGIPNSPLHF	TGTGCCAGCAGCTCGCCGGGAATCCCAAATTCACCCCTCCACTTT
TRBJ1-5	.	TRBV12-3/TRBV12-4	.	CASSLGGGQHF	TGTGCCAGCAGTTTGGGGGGTGGCCAGCATTTT
TRBJ1-1	.	TRBV24-1	TRBD1	CATSTDRETGRTEAFF	TGTGCCACCAGCACGGACAGGGAAACAGGGAGGACTGAAGCTTTCTTT
TRBJ2-5	few	TRBV12-3/TRBV12-4	TRBD2	CASSPRPLLAVKETQYF	TGTGCCAGCAGCCCGAGGCCTCTACTAGCGGTCAAAGAGACCCAGTACTTC
TRBJ1-1	many	TRBV7-2	.	CASSPVDGPEAFF	TGTGCCAGCAGCCCGGTGGACGGCCCTGAAGCTTTCTTT
TRBJ2-7	many	TRBV18	.	CASSPPGPSGEQYF	TGTGCCAGCTCACCACCCGGTCCGTCGGGCGAGCAGTACTTC
TRBJ1-1	.	TRBV7-8	.	CASSLAATVGNTEAFF	TGTGCCAGCAGCTTAGCGGCCACAGTGGGAAACACTGAAGCTTTCTTT
TRBJ1-2	many	TRBV3-1	.	CASSQVTGIHNYGYTF	TGTGCCAGCAGCCAAGTAACGGGGATCCATAACTATGGCTACACCTTC
TRBJ1-5	many	TRBV11-3	.	CASSLLVGVRNQPQHF	TGTGCCAGCAGCTTACTGGTAGGGGTTCGCAATCAGCCCCAGCATTTT
TRBJ1-2	many	TRBV29-1	TRBD1	CSANRGLDYGYTF	TGCAGCGCAAACAGGGGGCTGGACTATGGCTACACCTTC
TRBJ1-5	.	TRBV6-2/TRBV6-3	.	CASSYSLGRADNQPQHF	TGTGCCAGCAGTTACTCCCTGGGCAGGGCTGACAATCAGCCCCAGCATTTT
TRBJ1-3	many	TRBV5-1	.	CASSLTPGTLAGNTIYF	TGCGCCAGCAGCCTTACTCCCGGGACCCTGGCTGGAAACACCATATATTTT
TRBJ1-2	many	TRBV5-1	.	CASSLGQGRIDGYTF	TGCGCCAGCAGCTTAGGTCAGGGAAGAATTGATGGCTACACCTTC
TRBJ2-7	many	TRBV28	.	CASTGLTYEQYF	TGTGCCAGCACCGGGCTGACCTACGAGCAGTACTTC
TRBJ2-7	.	TRBV24-1	.	CATSGGVNEQYF	TGTGCCACCAGTGGGGGGGTGAACGAGCAGTACTTC
TRBJ1-5	.	TRBV6-1	.	CASTAGSRNNQPQHF	TGTGCCAGCACCGCCGGGTCGCGGAACAATCAGCCCCAGCATTTT
TRBJ2-7	many	TRBV20-1	.	CSASYGGEQYF	TGCAGTGCTAGTTATGGGGGCGAGCAGTACTTC
TRBJ2-2	.	TRBV24-1	.	CATMDTGELFF	TGTGCCACCATGGACACCGGGGAGCTGTTTTTT
TRBJ2-7	many	TRBV5-1	TRBD1	CASSPRDSLSYEQYF	TGCGCCAGCAGCCCCCGGGACAGTCTCTCCTACGAGCAGTACTTC
TRBJ1-1	many	TRBV11-3	.	CASSLDGGTPNTEAFF	TGTGCCAGCAGCTTAGATGGGGGGACACCGAACACTGAAGCTTTCTTT
TRBJ2-5	many	TRBV28	.	CASSLSTGLGGTQYF	TGTGCCAGCAGTTTATCCACCGGTTTAGGGGGGACCCAGTACTTC
TRBJ1-1	.	TRBV29-1	.	CSVEQSTNTEAFF	TGCAGCGTTGAACAGAGCACGAACACTGAAGCTTTCTTT
TRBJ1-1	.	TRBV12-3/TRBV12-4	.	CASSSTKGKAFF	TGTGCCAGCAGTTCCACAAAAGGGAAAGCTTTCTTT
TRBJ2-2	.	TRBV6-2/TRBV6-3	.	CASSWGAGELFF	TGTGCCAGCAGTTGGGGCGCCGGGGAGCTGTTTTTT
TRBJ1-6	many	TRBV10-3	.	CAISESSFHEYNSPLHF	TGTGCCATCAGTGAGTCGTCGTTCCACGAGTATAATTCACCCCTCCACTTT
TRBJ1-3	.	TRBV9	.	CASSPGPAGNTIYF	TGTGCCAGCAGCCCCGGACCCGCGGGAAACACCATATATTTT
TRBJ1-2	few	TRBV6-1	.	CASSEQGRGYTF	TGTGCCAGCAGTGAGCAGGGACGAGGCTACACCTTC
TRBJ1-1	.	TRBV12-3/TRBV12-4	.	CASSFGRREAFF	TGTGCCAGCAGTTTTGGCCGGCGGGAAGCTTTCTTT
TRBJ1-2	many	TRBV6-5	TRBD1	CATLRGQGAVYGYTF	TGTGCCACCTTGCGGGGACAGGGGGCTGTCTATGGCTACACCTTC
TRBJ2-5	many	TRBV28	.	CATQNGGQETQYF	TGTGCCACCCAAAACGGAGGGCAAGAGACCCAGTACTTC
TRBJ2-2	once	TRBV6-1	TRBD2	CASRPGTSGGTGELFF	TGTGCCAGCAGACCCGGGACTAGCGGAGGCACCGGGGAGCTGTTTTTT
TRBJ2-7	few	TRBV6-2/TRBV6-3	.	CASSYSKREQYF	TGTGCCAGCAGTTACTCGAAACGCGAGCAGTACTTC
TRBJ2-2	.	TRBV6-2/TRBV6-3	.	CASIPGGAAGELFF	TGTGCCAGCATCCCCGGGGGCGCCGCCGGGGAGCTGTTTTTT
TRBJ1-2	.	TRBV7-2	TRBD1	CASSSDRGSLGYTF	TGTGCCAGCAGCTCGGACAGGGGGAGTCTTGGCTACACCTTC